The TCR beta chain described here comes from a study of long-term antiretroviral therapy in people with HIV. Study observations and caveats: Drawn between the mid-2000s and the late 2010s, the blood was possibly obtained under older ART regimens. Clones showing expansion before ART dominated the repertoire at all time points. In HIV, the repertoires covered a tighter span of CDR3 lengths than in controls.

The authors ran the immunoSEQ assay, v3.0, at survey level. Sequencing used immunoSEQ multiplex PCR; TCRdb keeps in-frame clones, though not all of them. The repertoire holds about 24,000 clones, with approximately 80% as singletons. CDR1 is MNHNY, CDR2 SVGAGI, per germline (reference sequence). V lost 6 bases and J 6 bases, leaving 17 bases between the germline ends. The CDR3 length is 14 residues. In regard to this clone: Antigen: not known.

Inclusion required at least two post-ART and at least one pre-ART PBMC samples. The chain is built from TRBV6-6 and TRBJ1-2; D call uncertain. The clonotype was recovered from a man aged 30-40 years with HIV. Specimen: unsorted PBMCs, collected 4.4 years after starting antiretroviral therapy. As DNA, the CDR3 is TGTGCCAGCAGCCAAGCTCGCCCAGGCAATGGCTACACCTTC. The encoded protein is CASSQARPGNGYTF.